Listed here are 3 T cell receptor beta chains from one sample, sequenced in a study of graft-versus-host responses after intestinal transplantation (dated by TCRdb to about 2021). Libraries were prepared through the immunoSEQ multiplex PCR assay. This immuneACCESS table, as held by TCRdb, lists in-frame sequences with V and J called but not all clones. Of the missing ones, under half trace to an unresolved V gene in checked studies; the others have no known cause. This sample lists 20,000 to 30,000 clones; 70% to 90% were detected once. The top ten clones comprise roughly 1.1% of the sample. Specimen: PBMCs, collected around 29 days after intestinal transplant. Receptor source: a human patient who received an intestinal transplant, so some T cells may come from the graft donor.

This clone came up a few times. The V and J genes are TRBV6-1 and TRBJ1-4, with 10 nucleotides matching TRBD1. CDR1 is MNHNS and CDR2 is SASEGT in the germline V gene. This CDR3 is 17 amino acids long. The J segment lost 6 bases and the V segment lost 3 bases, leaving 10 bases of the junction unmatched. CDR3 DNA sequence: TGTGCCAGCAGTGAGGTTAGATGGGGACAGGGGTATGAAAAACTGTTTTTT. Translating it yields CASSEVRWGQGYEKLFF.

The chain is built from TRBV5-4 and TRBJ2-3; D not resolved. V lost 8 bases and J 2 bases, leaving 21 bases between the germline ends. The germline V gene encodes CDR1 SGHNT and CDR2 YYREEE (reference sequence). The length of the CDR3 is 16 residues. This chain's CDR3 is CASQMWAGAYTDTQYF. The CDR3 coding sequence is TGTGCCAGTCAAATGTGGGCCGGAGCCTACACAGATACGCAGTATTTT. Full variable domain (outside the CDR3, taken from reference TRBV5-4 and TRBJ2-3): ETGVTQSPTHLIKTRGQQVTLRCSSQSGHNTVSWYQQALGQGPQFIFQYYREEENGRGNFPPRFSGLQFPNYSSELNVNALELDDSALYLCASQMWAGAYTDTQYFGPGTRLTVL.

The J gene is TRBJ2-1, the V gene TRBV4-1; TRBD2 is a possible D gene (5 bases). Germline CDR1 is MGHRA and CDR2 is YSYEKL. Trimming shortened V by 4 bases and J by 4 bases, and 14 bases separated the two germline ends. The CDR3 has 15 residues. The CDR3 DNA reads TGCGCCAGCAGCCCCCCCTTCGGGGAGTACAATGAGCAGTTCTTC. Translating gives CASSPPFGEYNEQFF.